What follows describes a single TCR beta chain. What it binds is unknown. Reverse transcribing all isolated RNA meant expressed TCRB transcripts were sequenced. Profiling relied on immunoSEQ multiplex PCR, and the TCRdb table lists in-frame clones only, not all of them. The profile shows 120,000 to 150,000 clones, about 13% of them singletons. Germline V gene sequence: CDR1 SGHNT, CDR2 YYREEE (reference sequence). The V gene end was trimmed by 4 bases and the J gene end by 0 bases; junction bases not matched to a gene: 11. This CDR3 contains 17 residues. The data originate from a study of beta chain features in type 1 diabetes. Findings and limits, study-wide: The study found that naive, central memory and Treg TCRB repertoires appeared more similar in patients than in healthy donors. In type 1 diabetes patients, VDJ junctions had fewer insertions; deletions at these junctions were more frequent. When Type 1 diabetes patients were examined, their TCRB CDR3s proved moderately but significantly shorter in all four CD4+ subsets.

This receptor was obtained from a man aged 18 to 29 with type 1 diabetes. The chain carries TRBV5-4 and TRBJ2-7; 9 positions match TRBD2. The specimen sequenced was central memory CD4+ T cells from blood. This CDR3 reads CASSRGRGTSNSYEQYF. In DNA form, the CDR3 reads TGTGCCAGCAGCAGGGGTCGGGGGACTAGCAACTCCTACGAGCAGTACTTC.